This TCR beta chain stems from a study of cytomegalovirus exposure and HLA in healthy donors. Primers included in the PCR were 60 Vbeta and 13 Jbeta primers. The repertoire was sequenced with immunoSEQ multiplex PCR; TCRdb's copy has only in-frame clones and lacks some. Listed are approximately 76,000 clones; about 4.1% falls within the top ten. The study's findings and limits: In vitro experiments confirmed that three CMV-associated chains were specific for CMV antigens.

Of note for this clone: Its antigen remains unknown.

From germline, CDR1 is SGHDT and CDR2 YYEEEE. The CDR3 extends over 17 amino acids. V shed 4 bases, J shed 0 bases, and the junction held 11 bases outside the gene matches. The chain carries TRBV5-6 and TRBJ2-3; 7 nucleotides match TRBD1. This clonotype was sampled from a man between 18 and 29 years old in good health and CMV-seropositive. Sequencing input: PBMCs. The CDR3 is CASSIGSGTASTDTQYF. In DNA, the CDR3 is TGTGCCAGCAGCATCGGGTCCGGGACAGCAAGCACAGATACGCAGTATTTT.